Given below is one T cell receptor beta chain in context. Its antigen has not been determined. No per-base quality is available; no much larger clone lies one base away. Sample time point, as interpreted from the label and publication: blood from clinic visit 5 months post-surgery; TSC patient then seizure free. The surgery cases that showed the highest brain T cell transcript signatures were chosen for TCR beta chain sequencing of brain tissue, and of blood when it was available. Patients had been treated with at least one anti-epileptic drug before surgery. The TCR-sequenced patients were children whose drug-resistant epilepsy was caused by tuberous sclerosis complex, focal cortical dysplasia, Rasmussen encephalitis or hemimegalencephaly. The Monarch genomic DNA purification kit was used to extract bulk genomic DNA from unsorted brain tissue and whole blood. Counted from cysteine to phenylalanine, this CDR3 has 18 amino acids. The DNA shown is the 54-base CDR3, in frame from base 1. CDR1 SGHRS and CDR2 YFSETQ are derived from the germline V gene. V ends up 3 bases short and J 1 base short, with an unmatched junction base count of 8.

This sample was included in a study of brain T cells in children with intractable seizures (dated by TCRdb to the early 2020s). At the level of the whole study: Resected brain tissue from some 53 pediatric epilepsy surgery cases was first screened for immune gene transcripts using a NanoString immunology panel. Among the roughly twelve selected surgery cases, eight also had pre-surgery blood sequenced, leaving four with brain tissue only. Study-wide findings and limitations: Viral specificity was inferred solely from CDR3 sequence similarity, and the HCMV serostatus of the patients was not known. Because sequencing depth was different between pre-surgery and post-surgery blood, clones absent from the pre-surgery sample may reflect undersampling.

The immunoSEQ assay was applied to genomic DNA to generate the TCR beta chain sequences. In the authors' own workflow: Any CDR3 sequence that did not begin with the conserved framework cysteine at position 104 was removed by hand. To get clonality, the normalized Shannon's Diversity Index was subtracted from one, giving values from 0 (maximal diversity) to 1 (oligoclonal). Differences in the frequency of the same CDR3 between samples, such as brain versus blood, were assessed with chi-squared comparison-of-proportions tests. Public clonotypes were found by searching immuneACCESS, and the VDJdb browser was used to assess similarity to known antiviral clonotypes. As stored in TCRdb, this immuneACCESS dataset retains in-frame rearrangements with V and J assigned. A fraction of the clones does not appear; measured against another copy, unresolved V genes explain less than half of the discrepancy, and the remainder lacks a known reason. V, J and clone size derive from that table, while D and trimming were established from the DNA sequence. For this sample there are about 350,000 clones; approximately 93% appear just once. 4.5% to 7% of the sample belongs to the ten largest clones.

This chain is built from TRBV5-1 and TRBJ2-3, and TRBD2 aligns with 13 junction nucleotides. The source of this sequence is a boy under three years old with tuberous sclerosis and intractable seizures. The specimen was peripheral blood, collected around 5 months after surgery. DNA sequence: TGCGCCAGCAGCTACCGACTAGCGGGAGGCCCCCGCACAGATACGCAGTATTTT. Its protein reads: CASSYRLAGGPRTDTQYF.